The 15 T cell receptor beta chains below were found in one sample sequenced in a study of T-cell reconstitution after alpha-beta-depleted transplantation in children. A TCRbeta library incorporating unique molecular identifiers was prepared. TCRdb re-analysed the PCR reads in MiXCR, keeping a single row per CDR3 protein. The sample contains 140,000 or so distinct CDR3 sequences, roughly 8.8% of which appear only once. The source was PBMCs, mostly from graft donor cells, collected 180 days after TCRalphabeta/CD19-depleted stem cell transplant. The receptors were sampled from a female patient between 2 and 15 years old who had a stem cell transplant for congenital amegakaryocytic thrombocytopenia, so the T cells may come from the graft donor.

This clonotype was counted many times. The chain joins TRBV6-5 to TRBJ2-3; 8 bases fit TRBD2. Per germline, CDR1 MNHEY and CDR2 SVGAGI. The CDR3 is 14 residues long. V trimming: 5 bases; J trimming: 2 bases; junction bases outside the gene matches: 3. DNA for the CDR3: TGTGCCAGCAGTACTAGCGGATCCACAGATACGCAGTATTTT. It translates to CASSTSGSTDTQYF.

This clonotype qualifies as medium-sized. The chain carries TRBV5-6 and TRBJ2-1; 13 bases line up with TRBD2. V dropped 3 bases and J dropped 3; count of bases not matched to a gene: 12. The CDR3 spans 19 residues. Germline-derived CDR1 and CDR2 are SGHDT and YYEEEE. This CDR3 reads CASSSPGLAGSPLYNEQFF. The DNA of the CDR3 is TGTGCCAGCAGCTCGCCGGGACTAGCGGGGTCTCCCCTCTACAATGAGCAGTTCTTC.

This clonotype appeared many times. The chain is built from TRBV28 and TRBJ2-1; D is possibly TRBD1 (6 bases). Trimming took 0 bases from V and 10 from J, leaving 10 bases between them. The CDR3 extends over 13 amino acids. CDR1 and CDR2 (germline): MDHEN, SYDVKM. CDR3 DNA sequence: TGTGCCAGCAGTTTATGGCGGACAGTCGAGCAGTTCTTC. As protein: CASSLWRTVEQFF.

This clonotype was observed at least ten times. The V call is TRBV30, the J call TRBJ1-4; D is perhaps TRBD1 (5 bases). The CDR3 sequence is 13 residues long. Germline V gene lookup returns CDR1 GTSNPN and CDR2 SVGIG (reference sequence). The germline V and J ends were trimmed by 0 bases and 8 bases, with 10 bases remaining between them. The CDR3 loop reads CAWSVWGYEKLFF. The CDR3 DNA follows: TGTGCCTGGAGTGTCTGGGGGTACGAAAAACTGTTTTTT. The full variable domain, rest sourced from reference TRBV30 and TRBJ1-4, is SQTIHQWPATLVQPVGSPLSLECTVEGTSNPNLYWYRQAAGRGLQLLFYSVGIGQISSEVPQNLSASRPQDRQFILSSKKLLLSDSGFYLCAWSVWGYEKLFFGSGTQLSVL.

This clonotype was counted at least ten times. The chain recombines TRBV28 with TRBJ1-5; no clear D. The CDR3 consists of 15 residues. Per the germline V gene, CDR1 is MDHEN and CDR2 is SYDVKM. Trimming stripped 10 bases from V and 4 bases from J, with 20 bases between. This CDR3 reads CATSSTGSINQPQHF. The CDR3 DNA reads as TGTGCCACCTCATCAACCGGGTCCATTAATCAGCCCCAGCATTTT. The whole variable domain, remainder taken from reference TRBV28 and TRBJ1-5, is DVKVTQSSRYLVKRTGEKVFLECVQDMDHENMFWYRQDPGLGLRLIYFSYDVKMKEKGDIPEGYSVSREKKERFSLILESASTNQTSMYLCATSSTGSINQPQHFGDGTRLSIL.

This clonotype was recorded at least ten times. The chain employs TRBV7-2 and TRBJ2-5; 10 nucleotides agree with TRBD2. Germline lookup yields CDR1 SGHTA and CDR2 FQGNSA. The junction had 5 bases not matched to a gene; V was cut back by 5 bases and J by 5 bases. This CDR3 has 14 residues. CDR3 nucleotide sequence: TGTGCCAGCAGCGCGGGACTAGCGTTCGAGACCCAGTACTTC. Amino acid sequence: CASSAGLAFETQYF.

The chain employs TRBV19 and TRBJ1-2; TRBD1 matches at 7 bases. Germline values: CDR1 LNHDA, CDR2 SQIVND (reference sequence). CDR3 length: 13 amino acids. With V trimmed by 10 bases and J by 8 bases, 13 bases remained unmatched. CDR3 sequence: CATFVRQGSGYTF. CDR3 DNA sequence: TGTGCCACTTTCGTCCGACAGGGAAGCGGCTACACCTTC.

The sample holds one count of this clonotype. This may come from a read error, since a much larger clone is one base off. The chain is built from TRBV29-1 and TRBJ2-1, with D perhaps TRBD2 (6 bases). CDR1 SQVTM and CDR2 ANQGSEA come from the germline V gene. This CDR3 is built from 15 residues. The CDR3 bases are TGCAGCGTTGGACAAAGGCTAGCGAGGATCAGTGAGCATTTCTTC. Translated: CSVGQRLARISEHFF.

This clonotype was counted many times. The CDR3 reads CASSFYGRRRNEQFF. Here the CDR3 DNA reads TGTGCCAGCAGTTTTTATGGTCGCCGTCGGAATGAGCAGTTCTTC. The rearrangement uses TRBV12-3 or TRBV12-4 and TRBJ2-1; no firm D call. The CDR3 has 15 amino acids. Trimming took off 3 bases at V and 7 bases at J, with 16 bases between the two ends.

This clonotype was seen more than once but under ten times. V gene TRBV5-1 combines with J gene TRBJ2-1, with TRBD2 matching over 8 bases. Trimming took 0 bases from V and 5 from J; bases not matched to a gene: 7. CDR3 size: 16 residues. CDR1 and CDR2 from the germline V gene are SGHRS and YFSETQ. The chain's CDR3 is CASSLVYPGGNNEQFF. DNA of the CDR3: TGCGCCAGCAGCTTGGTGTATCCGGGGGGGAACAATGAGCAGTTCTTC.

The rearrangement links TRBV15 to TRBJ2-1; TRBD2 matches at 10 bases. Germline V lookup: CDR1 LNHNV, CDR2 YYDKDF (reference sequence). The CDR3 spans 14 residues. With V trimmed by 6 bases and J by 3 bases, 2 bases remained unmatched. DNA for the CDR3: TGTGCCACCAGACTAGCGGGGCTCTACAATGAGCAGTTCTTC. It specifies CATRLAGLYNEQFF. The full variable domain, its missing parts supplied by reference TRBV15 and TRBJ2-1, is DAMVIQNPRYQVTQFGKPVTLSCSQTLNHNVMYWYQQKSSQAPKLLFHYYDKDFNNEADTPDNFQSRRPNTSFCFLDIRSPGLGDTAMYLCATRLAGLYNEQFFGPGTRLTVL.

Concerning this clonotype: Because the CDR3 is missing its conserved closing phenylalanine or tryptophan, this is likely a read error. This chain links TRBV4-3 with TRBJ1-2; possibly TRBD1 for D (6 bases). The germline CDR1 and CDR2 sequences are LGHNA and YSLEER. Trimming pared 1 base from V and 2 bases from J, leaving 11 bases between. The CDR3 spans 15 residues. CDR3 protein: CASSQAPGANYGYTL. The CDR3 DNA sequence: TGCGCCAGCAGCCAAGCGCCAGGGGCCAACTATGGCTACACCTTG.

V and J are TRBV12-3 or TRBV12-4 and TRBJ2-7; D remains unclear. This CDR3 comprises 11 residues. Trimming took off 5 bases at V and 6 bases at J, with 8 bases between the two ends. This CDR3 reads CASSQTSEQYF. The CDR3 DNA follows: TGTGCCAGCAGTCAGACGTCCGAGCAGTACTTC.

This clonotype appeared many times. The rearrangement uses TRBV5-1 and TRBJ1-2; the D is unclear. Germline CDR1 reads SGHRS; CDR2 reads YFSETQ. V was cut by 4 bases and J by 8 bases, with 18 bases left in between. This CDR3 has 14 residues. The CDR3: CASSANMDFGGYTF. The DNA for the CDR3 is TGCGCCAGCAGCGCCAACATGGACTTTGGGGGCTACACCTTC.

The chain has TRBV19 and TRBJ2-6; D call uncertain. This CDR3 region has 17 residues. With 0 bases removed from V and 0 bases from J, the gap between germline ends came to 9 bases. Germline V CDR1 and CDR2: LNHDA, SQIVND (reference sequence). The CDR3: CASSIDFFSSGANVLTF. The CDR3 DNA reads TGTGCCAGTAGTATAGATTTTTTCTCCTCTGGGGCCAACGTCCTGACTTTC.